One sample yielded the 19 T cell receptor beta chains listed below, sequenced in a study of low-dose radiotherapy and immunotherapy resistance in tumors. The time point denotes: after trial treatment. Treatment described: LDRT plus nivolumab, ipilimumab, low-dose cyclophosphamide and aspirin (RACIN trial). First-strand cDNA relied on TRAV- and TRBV-specific primers spanning alpha and beta chains. The TCRs were subjected to amplification over roughly 20 PCR cycles employing a constant-region primer in conjunction with a V-primer adapter. TCRdb recomputed calls from the reads with MiXCR, one row per CDR3 protein. The repertoire holds tens of thousands of distinct CDR3 sequences, with 20% to 25% as singletons. The specimen comprised PBMCs, sampled after low-dose radiotherapy plus immunotherapy. These receptors were taken from a female donor with ovarian cancer.

Concerning this clonotype itself: A read error is likely here: a far larger clone is one base away. The V gene is TRBV6-2 or TRBV6-3, the J gene TRBJ2-7; 9 bases match TRBD2. Looked up from germline, CDR1 is MNHEY and CDR2 is SVGEGT. Trimming removed 5 bases from V and 7 bases from J; junction bases left unmatched: 9. This CDR3 is 14 amino acids long. CDR3 amino acids: CASSQLAGYNEQYF. The CDR3 DNA reads TGTGCCAGCAGTCAACTAGCGGGTTACAATGAGCAGTACTTC.

This clonotype has a count of ten or more. The rearrangement uses TRBV12-3 or TRBV12-4 and TRBJ2-7, with D hard to call. With 5 bases removed from V and 5 bases from J, the gap between germline ends came to 4 bases. This CDR3 is 10 amino acids long. The CDR3 is CASSGNEQYF. The CDR3 nucleotides read TGTGCCAGCAGTGGAAACGAGCAGTACTTC.

This clonotype was detected many times. This chain connects TRBV19 to TRBJ1-1, with D tentatively TRBD1 (6 bases). V dropped 7 bases and J dropped 5 bases, with 14 bases sitting between them. This CDR3 has 13 amino acids. Per germline, CDR1 LNHDA and CDR2 SQIVND (reference sequence). CDR3 coding DNA: TGTGCCAGTACTCAAGGGAGGGGGACTGAAGCTTTCTTT. Its protein product is CASTQGRGTEAFF.

On this clonotype itself: A far larger clone is just one base off, so this is likely a read error. The genes are TRBV2 and TRBJ2-7; D unclear. This CDR3 has 15 residues. The V and J ends lost 4 bases and 7 bases respectively, with 20 bases between them. Germline CDR1 is SNHLY and CDR2 is FYNNEI. The CDR3 reads CASSAPAPTYNEQYF. The CDR3 coding sequence is TGTGCCAGCAGTGCCCCCGCTCCAACCTACAATGAGCAGTACTTC.

This clonotype was detected ten times or more. The chain is built from TRBV7-2 and TRBJ1-4; TRBD1 might be the D (5 bases). Germline V gene sequence: CDR1 SGHTA, CDR2 FQGNSA. The ends were cut back, 1 base at V and 5 bases at J, with 11 bases in the middle. The CDR3 sequence is 15 residues long. The DNA of the CDR3 is TGTGCCAGCAGCTTAGTGTGGGGGAGGAATGAAAAACTGTTTTTT. Translated: CASSLVWGRNEKLFF.

This clonotype has ten or more counts. The V and J genes are TRBV6-2 or TRBV6-3 and TRBJ2-1; D gene uncertain. The CDR3 length is 12 residues. V lost 4 bases and J 3 bases, leaving 4 bases between the germline ends. The V gene's germline CDR1 is MNHEY and CDR2 SVGEGT. The CDR3 coding sequence is TGTGCCAGCAGTTCCAACTACAATGAGCAGTTCTTC. Translating it yields CASSSNYNEQFF.

This clonotype was recorded many times. The V call is TRBV7-2, the J call TRBJ2-7; D is perhaps TRBD1 or TRBD2 (7 bases each). Trimming shortened V by 4 bases and J by 5 bases, and 15 bases separated the two germline ends. This CDR3 is built from 14 residues. Germline V gene lookup returns CDR1 SGHTA and CDR2 FQGNSA. The CDR3 bases are TGTGCCAGCAGCTGGGACGCAGGGGGGGACGAGCAGTACTTC. Its protein product is CASSWDAGGDEQYF.

In its sample, this clonotype was seen many times. The chain couples TRBV6-5 to TRBJ2-1, with D possibly being TRBD2 (6 bases). V lost 5 bases, J lost 2 bases, and 22 bases lay in between. Germline CDR1 and CDR2: MNHEY and SVGAGI. This CDR3 comprises 18 residues. CDR3 residues: CASSDTISRGITYNEQFF. As DNA, the CDR3 is TGTGCCAGCAGTGACACCATCTCTCGCGGGATCACCTACAATGAGCAGTTCTTC.

There are many counts of this clonotype. This chain links TRBV20-1 with TRBJ1-5; maybe TRBD1 (6 bases). The CDR3 is 13 amino acids. Trimming stripped 2 bases from V and 2 bases from J, with 7 bases between. CDR1 is DFQATT and CDR2 is SNEGSKA in the germline V gene (reference sequence). CDR3 bases: TGCAGTGCTAGACAGGGGCGCAATCAGCCCCAGCATTTT. Encoded protein: CSARQGRNQPQHF.

The J gene is TRBJ2-1, the V gene TRBV7-2, with 8 bases that match TRBD2. The CDR3 runs 16 residues. CDR1 is SGHTA, CDR2 FQGNSA, per germline. Unmatched junction bases numbered 8, after V lost 4 bases and J lost 3 bases. CDR3 nucleotide sequence: TGTGCCAGCAGCTCGACTACCGGGACTAGCTACAATGAGCAGTTCTTC. Protein sequence: CASSSTTGTSYNEQFF.

A word on this clonotype: A read error may produce the germline difference seen at one junction end. V and J are TRBV7-8 and TRBJ2-3; D is ambiguous. The CDR3 consists of 15 residues. Germline CDR1 is SGHVS and CDR2 is FQNEAQ. CDR3 region: CACSLDPRSIDTQYF. Written as DNA, the CDR3 is TGTGCCTGCAGCTTAGATCCCCGATCCATAGATACGCAGTATTTT.

This clonotype was detected ten times or more. The V call is TRBV18, the J call TRBJ2-1; 11 bases align to TRBD2. This CDR3 has 15 amino acids. CDR1 and CDR2 (germline): KGHSH, LQKENI. V lost 2 bases, J lost 3 bases, and 0 bases stayed unmatched. DNA for the CDR3: TGTGCCAGCTCACCAACTAGCGGGAGCTACAATGAGCAGTTCTTC. The encoded protein is CASSPTSGSYNEQFF.

The V and J genes are TRBV2 and TRBJ2-1; D is uncertain. V lost 6 bases and J lost 5, with 14 bases in between. The CDR3 runs 14 residues. Germline CDR1 reads SNHLY; CDR2 reads FYNNEI. DNA for the CDR3: TGTGCCAGCAGCGATCAGATGGGGAACAATGAGCAGTTCTTC. It is translated as CASSDQMGNNEQFF.

Many counts were recorded for this clonotype. The rearrangement links TRBV5-4 to TRBJ2-1, with D possibly matching TRBD2 (5 bases). Germline V gives CDR1 SGHNT, CDR2 YYREEE (reference sequence). CDR3 length: 15 residues. V was cut by 1 base and J by 4 bases, with 12 bases left in between. This chain's CDR3 is CASSLTASSYNEQFF. Here the CDR3 DNA reads TGTGCCAGCAGCTTGACGGCTAGCAGTTACAATGAGCAGTTCTTC. Complete variable domain (other parts from reference TRBV5-4 and TRBJ2-1): ETGVTQSPTHLIKTRGQQVTLRCSSQSGHNTVSWYQQALGQGPQFIFQYYREEENGRGNFPPRFSGLQFPNYSSELNVNALELDDSALYLCASSLTASSYNEQFFGPGTRLTVL.

The chain has TRBV3-1 and TRBJ1-2; 10 nucleotides line up with TRBD1. CDR3 length: 15 residues. Germline CDR1 LGHDT, CDR2 YNNKEL (reference sequence). Trimming took 3 bases from V and 4 from J; bases not matched to a gene: 5. DNA of the CDR3: TGTGCCAGCAGCCACTTGACAGGGGGCGCCTATGGCTACACCTTC. It is translated as CASSHLTGGAYGYTF. Using reference TRBV3-1 and TRBJ1-2 for the parts outside the CDR3, the full variable domain is DTAVSQTPKYLVTQMGNDKSIKCEQNLGHDTMYWYKQDSKKFLKIMFSYNNKELIINETVPNRFSPKSPDKAHLNLHINSLELGDSAVYFCASSHLTGGAYGYTFGSGTRLTVV.

About this clonotype itself: A far bigger clonotype differs at one base, so this is likely a read error. The rearrangement uses TRBV28 and TRBJ1-2; D remains ambiguous. CDR3 length: 11 residues. The germline V gene encodes CDR1 MDHEN and CDR2 SYDVKM. CDR3: CTTEGSYGYTF. The CDR3 DNA reads as TGTACCACCGAAGGGAGCTATGGCTACACCTTC.

This clonotype was counted a few times. V is TRBV7-3 and J is TRBJ1-2, with a weak D call TRBD1 (6 bases). The germline V gene encodes CDR1 SGHTA and CDR2 FQGTGA. V was pared by 5 bases and J by 2 bases, with 12 bases between. This CDR3 has 14 residues. The CDR3 is CASSPDRQNYGYTF. In nucleotides, the CDR3 is TGTGCCAGCAGCCCGGACAGACAAAACTATGGCTACACCTTC.

This clonotype was counted many times. CDR3 region: CASSAPGGVGNQPQHF. The CDR3 DNA sequence: TGTGCCAGCAGTGCCCCAGGGGGTGTTGGCAATCAGCCCCAGCATTTT. The V and J genes are TRBV28 and TRBJ1-5; the match to TRBD1 covers 7 bases. The CDR3 contains 16 residues. V was pared by 5 bases and J by 2 bases, with 9 bases of the junction left unmatched. Germline-derived CDR1 and CDR2 are MDHEN and SYDVKM.

The chain uses TRBV19 and TRBJ1-5; maybe TRBD1 (6 bases). Per germline, CDR1 LNHDA and CDR2 SQIVND (reference sequence). The length of the CDR3 is 15 residues. V was pared by 6 bases and J by 3 bases, with 15 bases between. This CDR3 reads CASRDRLSYNQPQHF. CDR3 DNA sequence: TGTGCCAGTAGAGACAGGTTATCCTACAATCAGCCCCAGCATTTT.